This T cell receptor (beta chain) was identified in a study of blood T cells in healthy people across ages. Study results and caveats: Naive CD4+ cell counts and diversity both ran higher in long-lived than in aged donors.

This clonotype has just a few counts. Its matching antigen is unknown. The second PCR ran roughly 7 to 11 cycles with a sample-barcoded 5' primer and J-beta primers. Researchers report that each sample yielded at least 2.5 million CDR3-containing paired-end reads. TCRdb ran MiXCR on the 5' RACE reads and lists one entry per CDR3 protein. This sample has 850,000 to 1,300,000 distinct CDR3 sequences, with more than 35% found just once. Trimming cost V 4 bases and J 7 bases, with 17 bases left between them. The length of the CDR3 is 14 residues. Germline CDR1 is SGHDT and CDR2 is YYEEEE. This TCR was recovered from a woman in her sixties or seventies in good health. The V gene is TRBV5-6, the J gene TRBJ1-2; D possibly corresponds to TRBD1 (6 bases). The sequenced sample was blood. Here the CDR3 DNA reads TGTGCCAGCAGCCTGGTCGGGGGGCGTGGTGGCTACACCTTC. Encoded protein: CASSLVGGRGGYTF.